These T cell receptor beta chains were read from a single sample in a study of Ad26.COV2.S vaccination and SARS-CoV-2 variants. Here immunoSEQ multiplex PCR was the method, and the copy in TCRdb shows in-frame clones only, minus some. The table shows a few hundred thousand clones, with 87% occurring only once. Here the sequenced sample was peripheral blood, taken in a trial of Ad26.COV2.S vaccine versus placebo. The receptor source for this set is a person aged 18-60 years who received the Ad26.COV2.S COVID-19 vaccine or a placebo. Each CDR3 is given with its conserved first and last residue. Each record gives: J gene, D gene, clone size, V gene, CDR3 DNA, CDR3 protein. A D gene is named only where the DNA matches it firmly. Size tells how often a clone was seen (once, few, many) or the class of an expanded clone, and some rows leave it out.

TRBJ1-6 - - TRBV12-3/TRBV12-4 TGTGCCATAACTCTAGAGTTTGATTCACCCCTCCACTTT CAITLEFDSPLHF
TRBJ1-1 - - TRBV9 TGTGCCAGCAGCGTACAGGGGAACACTGAAGCTTTCTTT CASSVQGNTEAFF
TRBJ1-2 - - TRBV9 TGTGCCAGCAGCGTAGAAGATGGAACCTATGGCTACACCTTC CASSVEDGTYGYTF
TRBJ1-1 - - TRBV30 TGTGCCTGTACCACAGGGAGGGCCACTGAAGCTTTCTTT CACTTGRATEAFF
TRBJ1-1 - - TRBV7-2 TGTGCCAGCAGCCCCTATTTCGGGGAGAACACTGAAGCTTTCTTT CASSPYFGENTEAFF
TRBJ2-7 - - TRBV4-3 TGCGCCAGCAGCCCGAGATATGTGGACGAGCAGTACTTC CASSPRYVDEQYF
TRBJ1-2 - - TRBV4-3 TGCGCCAGCAGCCAAGAACAGGCCTATGGCTACACCTTC CASSQEQAYGYTF
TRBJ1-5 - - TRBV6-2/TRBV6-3 TGTGCCAGCAGTCGTAACAGGGGCAATCAGCCCCAGCATTTT CASSRNRGNQPQHF
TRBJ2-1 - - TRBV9 TGTGCCAGCAGCGTGGACAGTAGCTCCTACAATGAGCAGTTCTTC CASSVDSSSYNEQFF
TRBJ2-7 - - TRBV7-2 TGTGCCAGCAGCTTAGGGGCCTACGAGCAGTACTTC CASSLGAYEQYF
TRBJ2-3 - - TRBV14 TGTGCCAGCAGCCTACTTCCGGCCGTCACAGATACGCAGTATTTT CASSLLPAVTDTQYF
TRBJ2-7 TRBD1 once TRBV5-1 TGCGCCAGCAGCTTGGTCCGGGACAGGGGGTCTTACGAGCAGTACTTC CASSLVRDRGSYEQYF
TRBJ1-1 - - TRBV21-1 TGTGCCAGCAGCAAAGTTTCGGACAGGCCAGCGAACACTGAAGCTTTCTTT CASSKVSDRPANTEAFF
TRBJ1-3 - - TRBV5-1 TGCGCCAGCAGCTTGCCACTGAACTCTGGAAACACCATATATTTT CASSLPLNSGNTIYF
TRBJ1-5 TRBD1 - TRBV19 TGTGCCAGTAGTTGGACAGGCGGCTATCAGCCCCAGCATTTT CASSWTGGYQPQHF
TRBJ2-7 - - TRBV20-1 TGCAGTGCCAGACAGTACTACGAGCAGTACTTC CSARQYYEQYF
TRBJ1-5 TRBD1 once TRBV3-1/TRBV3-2 TGTGCCAGCAGCCCGGGACAGGGCATGCGGGCCCAGCATTTT CASSPGQGMRAQHF
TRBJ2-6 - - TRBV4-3 TGCGCCAGCAGCCAAGAAGGGATGAGCGGCTCTGGGGCCAACGTCCTGACTTTC CASSQEGMSGSGANVLTF
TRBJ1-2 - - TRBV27 TGTGCCAGCAGCCTAACGGGTAGGGACTATGGCTACACCTTC CASSLTGRDYGYTF
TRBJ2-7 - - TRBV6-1 TGTGCCAGCAGTGAAAGGGGGGGAACCTACGAGCAGTACTTC CASSERGGTYEQYF
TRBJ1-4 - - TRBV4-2 TGTGCCAGCAGCCAACCTGGACACAGGAATGAAAAACTGTTTTTT CASSQPGHRNEKLFF
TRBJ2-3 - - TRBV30 TGTGCCTGGAGCAAAGGGGGAACGTCAGATACGCAGTATTTT CAWSKGGTSDTQYF
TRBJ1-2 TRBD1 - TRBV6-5 TGTGCCAGCAGTTACCAGGACAGGGCCCTCTATGGCTACACCTTC CASSYQDRALYGYTF
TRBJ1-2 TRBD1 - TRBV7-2 TGTGCCAGCAGCGAACAGGGGGCGTATGGCTACACCTTC CASSEQGAYGYTF
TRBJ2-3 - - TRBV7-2 TGTGCCAGCAGCTTCGACACGGGGAGCGATACGCAGTATTTT CASSFDTGSDTQYF
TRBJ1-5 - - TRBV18 TGTGCCAGCTCACTTTCGGGGCAAAATCAGCCCCAGCATTTT CASSLSGQNQPQHF
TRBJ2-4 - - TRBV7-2 TGTGCCAGCAGCCCCGGACTAGCCAAAAACATTCAGTACTTC CASSPGLAKNIQYF
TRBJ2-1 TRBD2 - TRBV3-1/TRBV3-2 TGTGCCAGCAGCCAAGAACTTCTCGGGGGGGGATTATACAATGAGCAGTTCTTC CASSQELLGGGLYNEQFF
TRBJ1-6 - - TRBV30 TGTGCCTGGACCACAGTCAATTCACCCCTCCACTTT CAWTTVNSPLHF
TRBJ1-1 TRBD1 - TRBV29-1 TGCAGCGGACGGGACAGCCTGAACACTGAAGCTTTCTTT CSGRDSLNTEAFF
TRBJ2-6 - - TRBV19 TGTGCCAGTAGTATTCCTCTCTCTGGGGCCAACGTCCTGACTTTC CASSIPLSGANVLTF
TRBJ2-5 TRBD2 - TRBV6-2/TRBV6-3 TGTGCCAGCAGTTATCTACTAGCGGGGAGGATGGAGACCCAGTACTTC CASSYLLAGRMETQYF
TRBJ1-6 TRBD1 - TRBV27 TGTGCCAGCAGGCTAGAGGGACAGGGGGCGCCTAATTCACCCCTCCACTTT CASRLEGQGAPNSPLHF
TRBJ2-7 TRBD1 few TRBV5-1 TGCGCCAGCAGCCAAGGGACAGGTGACTACGAGCAGTACTTC CASSQGTGDYEQYF
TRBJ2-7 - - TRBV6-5 TGTGCCAGCAGTCGCCAGGGTCGCGAGCAGTACTTC CASSRQGREQYF
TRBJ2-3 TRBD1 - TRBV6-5 TGTGCCAGCCCTGAGGGGGCTAGCACAGATACGCAGTATTTT CASPEGASTDTQYF
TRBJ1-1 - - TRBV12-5 TGTGCTAGTGGTTTGGGCCCCTCGAGGCCAAACACTGAAGCTTTCTTT CASGLGPSRPNTEAFF
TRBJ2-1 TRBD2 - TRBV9 TGTGCCAGCAGCGTAGTCCTAGCGGGGGGCTACAATGAGCAGTTCTTC CASSVVLAGGYNEQFF
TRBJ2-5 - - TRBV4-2 TGTGCCAGCAGCCACTCCCGGGGGAGACAAGAGACCCAGTACTTC CASSHSRGRQETQYF
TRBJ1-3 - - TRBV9 TGTGCCAGCAGCGTAGGATTCTACTCTGGAAACACCATATATTTT CASSVGFYSGNTIYF
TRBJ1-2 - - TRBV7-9 TGTGCCAGCAGCTTAGTATCTGGACGGTCGGGCTACACCTTC CASSLVSGRSGYTF
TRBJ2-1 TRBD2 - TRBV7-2 TGTGCCATCAAGCGGGGGGGCTCCTACAATGAGCAGTTCTTC CAIKRGGSYNEQFF
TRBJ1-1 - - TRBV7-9 TGTGCCAGCAGCTTAGTGGAGGGGACTGAAGCTTTCTTT CASSLVEGTEAFF
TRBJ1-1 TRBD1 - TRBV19 TGTGCCAGTAGTCAACCAGGGGGCCAGAACACTGAAGCTTTCTTT CASSQPGGQNTEAFF
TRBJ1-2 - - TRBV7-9 TGTGCCAGCAGCTTATCCTGGGATGGCTACACCTTC CASSLSWDGYTF